The sequence of this TCR beta chain was determined in a study of early T cells in non-severe SARS-CoV-2 infection. Overall study context: The sequenced material was bulk RNA from unsorted whole blood, and its chains were unpaired. Study findings and constraints: Matches to VDJdb favored anti-spike CD8 responses and missed private and CD4 specificities.

This clonotype came up a few times. Its antigen is unidentified. The CDR3 runs to 18 residues. V lost 4 bases, J lost 0 bases, and 9 bases stayed unmatched. Germline V lookup: CDR1 SQVTM, CDR2 ANQGSEA. Molecules of cDNA were individually given unique molecular identifiers that were attached to them. A single record per CDR3 protein comes from TCRdb applying MiXCR to the 5' RACE reads. The sample records 50,000 to 70,000 distinct CDR3 sequences, roughly 9.7% being singletons. The receptor was isolated from an adult who was a healthcare worker with PCR-confirmed SARS-CoV-2 infection or an uninfected control (not recorded which). The J gene is TRBJ2-5, the V gene TRBV29-1; TRBD2 matches 15 bases. The sequenced sample consisted of whole blood. The CDR3 loop reads CSVGARGLAGGYQETQYF. The CDR3 DNA is TGCAGCGTTGGTGCCCGAGGACTAGCGGGAGGGTACCAAGAGACCCAGTACTTC. The full variable domain, rest sourced from reference TRBV29-1 and TRBJ2-5, is SAVISQKPSRDICQRGTSLTIQCQVDSQVTMMFWYRQQPGQSLTLIATANQGSEATYESGFVIDKFPISRPNLTFSTLTVSNMSPEDSSIYLCSVGARGLAGGYQETQYFGPGTRLLVL.